This T cell receptor (beta chain) stems from a study of patients and donors after allogeneic stem cell transplantation. MiXCR, run by TCRdb on the RT-PCR reads, gives a single entry per CDR3 protein. The sample contains hundreds of thousands of distinct CDR3 sequences, 16% of which appear only once. Between the trimmed V and J ends, which lost 5 bases and 1 base, there was a span of 15 bases. The CDR3 is made up of 16 amino acids. Germline loops: CDR1 SNHLY, CDR2 FYNNEI. This sequence was found in a human donor who was either an allogeneic HSCT recipient or a stem cell or donor lymphocyte infusion donor (not recorded which). It is not recorded whose cells these are; they may come from a transplant donor. This chain joins TRBV2 and TRBJ2-1; D possibly matches TRBD1 or TRBD2 (5 bases each). The specimen was blood, either unsorted or a sorted T cell fraction (not recorded which). This chain's CDR3 is CASSRDRRFSYNEQFF. In nucleotides, the CDR3 is TGTGCCAGCAGTAGGGACCGGAGGTTTTCCTACAATGAGCAGTTCTTC.